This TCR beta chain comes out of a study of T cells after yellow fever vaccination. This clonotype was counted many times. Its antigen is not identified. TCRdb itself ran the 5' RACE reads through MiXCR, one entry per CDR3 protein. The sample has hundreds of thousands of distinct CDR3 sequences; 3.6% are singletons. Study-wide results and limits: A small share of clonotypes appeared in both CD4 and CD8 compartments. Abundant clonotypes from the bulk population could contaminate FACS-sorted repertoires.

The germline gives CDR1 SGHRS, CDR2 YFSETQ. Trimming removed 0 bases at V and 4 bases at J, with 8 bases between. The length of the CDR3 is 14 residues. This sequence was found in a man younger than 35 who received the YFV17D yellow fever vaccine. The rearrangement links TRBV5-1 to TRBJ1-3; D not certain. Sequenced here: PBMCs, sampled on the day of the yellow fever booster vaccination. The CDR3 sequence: CASSLDTAGNTIYF. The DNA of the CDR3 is TGCGCCAGCAGCTTGGATACGGCAGGAAACACCATATATTTT.